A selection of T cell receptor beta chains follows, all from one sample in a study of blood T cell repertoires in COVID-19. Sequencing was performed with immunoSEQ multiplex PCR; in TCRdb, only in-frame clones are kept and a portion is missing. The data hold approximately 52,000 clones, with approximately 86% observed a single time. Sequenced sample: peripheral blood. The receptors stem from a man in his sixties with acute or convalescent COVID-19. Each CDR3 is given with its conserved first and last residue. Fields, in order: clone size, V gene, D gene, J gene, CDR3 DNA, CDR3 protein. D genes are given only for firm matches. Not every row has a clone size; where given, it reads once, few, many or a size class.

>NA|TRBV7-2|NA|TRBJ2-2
TGTGCCAGCAGCCCTCAGGGGGAGGCAGCCGGGGAGCTGTTTTTT
CASSPQGEAAGELFF
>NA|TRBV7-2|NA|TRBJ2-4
TGTGCCAGCAGCTTCCCCCGCGGAGGGGGCGAGTCGGCCAAAAACATTCAGTACTTC
CASSFPRGGGESAKNIQYF
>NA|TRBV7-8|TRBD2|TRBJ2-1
TGTGCCAGCAGTGGGAGCGGGAGGTTCTCCTACAATGAGCAGTTCTTC
CASSGSGRFSYNEQFF
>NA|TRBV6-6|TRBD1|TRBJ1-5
TGTGCCAGCAGGGGACAGGGGCGCAATCAGCCCCAGCATTTT
CASRGQGRNQPQHF
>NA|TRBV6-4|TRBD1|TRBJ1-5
TGTGCCAGCAGGAGAGGACAGGGTTTCCGTCAGCCCCAGCATTTT
CASRRGQGFRQPQHF
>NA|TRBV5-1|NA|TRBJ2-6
TGCGCCAGCAGCGTTAGGGGTTCTGGGGCCAACGTCCTGACTTTC
CASSVRGSGANVLTF
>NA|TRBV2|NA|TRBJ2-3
TGTGCCAGCAGTGAGGTACAAAGCACAGATACGCAGTATTTT
CASSEVQSTDTQYF
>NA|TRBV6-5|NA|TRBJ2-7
TGTGCCAGCAGTTACTCGAGTGTGGGCCTGACCTACGAGCAGTACTTC
CASSYSSVGLTYEQYF
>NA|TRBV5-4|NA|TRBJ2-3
TGTGCCAGCAGCACCCCCCGGGAGCCTTACACAGATACGCAGTATTTT
CASSTPREPYTDTQYF
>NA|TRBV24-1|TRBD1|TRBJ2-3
TGTGCCACCAGTGACCAGCGGACAGGGGGGATAGATACGCAGTATTTT
CATSDQRTGGIDTQYF
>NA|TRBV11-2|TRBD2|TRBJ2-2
TGTGCCAGCAGCTTTGGTAGCGGGAGTGCCGGGGAGCTGTTTTTT
CASSFGSGSAGELFF
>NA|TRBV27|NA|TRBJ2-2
TGTGCCAGCAGTTTAGAGACAGACACCGGGGAGCTGTTTTTT
CASSLETDTGELFF
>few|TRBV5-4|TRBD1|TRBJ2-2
TGTGCCAGCAGCTCAGGGACAGGGGGGAACACCGGGGAGCTGTTTTTT
CASSSGTGGNTGELFF
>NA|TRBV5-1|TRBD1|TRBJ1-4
TGCGCCAGCAGCTTGGTCGGGGGACAGGGAGGTGAAAAACTGTTTTTT
CASSLVGGQGGEKLFF
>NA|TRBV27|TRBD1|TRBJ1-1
TGTGCCAGCAGTCTGGGGACAGGGGTCACTGAAGCTTTCTTT
CASSLGTGVTEAFF
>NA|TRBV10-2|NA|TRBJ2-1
TGCGCCAGCAGTGAGGAGCGGGCCTCTTACAATGAGCAGTTCTTC
CASSEERASYNEQFF
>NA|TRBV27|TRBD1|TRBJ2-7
TGTGCCAGCACTCTTTCTTCAGGGGGCCCCTACGAGCAGTACTTC
CASTLSSGGPYEQYF
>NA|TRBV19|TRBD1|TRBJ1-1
TGTGCCAGTAGTATGAACAGGGGAGCCATTGAAGCTTTCTTT
CASSMNRGAIEAFF
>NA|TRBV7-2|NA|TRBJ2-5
TGTGCCAGCAGCTTAACACAGGGAATTCAAGAGACCCAGTACTTC
CASSLTQGIQETQYF
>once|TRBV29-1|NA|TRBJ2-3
TGCAGCGGTTTTCCACAGGGCGTAGGTGCAGATACGCAGTATTTT
CSGFPQGVGADTQYF
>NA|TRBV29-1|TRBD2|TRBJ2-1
TGCAGCGTTGAAACTAGCGGGGGGGCAAATGAGCAGTTCTTC
CSVETSGGANEQFF
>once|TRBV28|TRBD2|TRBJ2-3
TGTGCCAGCAGTTTCTCCCTAGCGGCCGATGGCACAGATACGCAGTATTTT
CASSFSLAADGTDTQYF
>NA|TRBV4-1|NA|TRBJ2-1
TGCGCCAGCAGCCAGGCCAGAGGCAATGAGCAGTTCTTC
CASSQARGNEQFF
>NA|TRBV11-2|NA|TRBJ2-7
TGTGCCAGCAGCCACTACGAGCAGTACTTC
CASSHYEQYF
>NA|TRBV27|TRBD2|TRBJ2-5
TGTGCCAGCAGTTCTCCCGGGAGGGGCCAAGAGACCCAGTACTTC
CASSSPGRGQETQYF
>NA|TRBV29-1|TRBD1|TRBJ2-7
TGCAGCGCAAAGGACAGGAGCTCCTACGAGCAGTACTTC
CSAKDRSSYEQYF
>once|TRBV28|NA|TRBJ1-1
TGTGCCAGCAGGCAGACTGGGACTGAAGCTTTCTTT
CASRQTGTEAFF
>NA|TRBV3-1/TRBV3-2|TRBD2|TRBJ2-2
TGTGCCAGCAGCCCTAGCGGGAGTCAAACCGGGGAGCTGTTTTTT
CASSPSGSQTGELFF
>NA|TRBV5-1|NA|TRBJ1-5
TGCGCCAGCAGCTTGGGGACGGACACGAGGCTCAATCAGCCCCAGCATTTT
CASSLGTDTRLNQPQHF
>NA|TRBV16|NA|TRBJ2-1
TGTGCCAGCCTCTCTCACAGGGATGGGCCTAATGAGCAGTTCTTC
CASLSHRDGPNEQFF
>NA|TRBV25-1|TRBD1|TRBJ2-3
TGTGCCAGCAGTCTGCAGCGGACAGGGTACACAGATACGCAGTATTTT
CASSLQRTGYTDTQYF
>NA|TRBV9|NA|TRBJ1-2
TGTGCCAGCAGCCCTCGAGGAAGTTCACTCTATGGCTACACCTTC
CASSPRGSSLYGYTF
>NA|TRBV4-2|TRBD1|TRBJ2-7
TGTGCCAGCAGCCGAGCGACAGGGTCCCCCTCCTACGAGCAGTACTTC
CASSRATGSPSYEQYF
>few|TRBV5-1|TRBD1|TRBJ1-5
TGCGCCAGCAGCTTGACAGGGGGCAAGGGCAATCAGCCCCAGCATTTT
CASSLTGGKGNQPQHF
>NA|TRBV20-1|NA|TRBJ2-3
TGCAGTGCTAGTGAGGGTCGGAGCGGAGGCGACTATACGCAGTATTTT
CSASEGRSGGDYTQYF
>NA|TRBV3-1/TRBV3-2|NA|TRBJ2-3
TGTGCCAGCAACCCCGGATTAACTCTCAGGGTTGGAGATACGCAGTATTTT
CASNPGLTLRVGDTQYF
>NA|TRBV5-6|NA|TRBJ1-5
TGTGCCAGCAGCTTGGGATTCAGGGGTCAGCAGCCCCAGCATTTT
CASSLGFRGQQPQHF
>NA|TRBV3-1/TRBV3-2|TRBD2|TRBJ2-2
TGTGCCAGCAGCCGGTATCGTAGCGGGGGGGCCACCTGGGAGCTGTTTTTT
CASSRYRSGGATWELFF
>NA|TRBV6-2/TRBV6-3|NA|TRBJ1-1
TGTGCCAGCAGCGGGAGGGGGGGGGCGCATGCTTTCTTT
CASSGRGGAHAFF
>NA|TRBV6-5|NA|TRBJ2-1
TGTGCCAGCAGTCCTAGGAGCTTTTACAATGAGCAGTTCTTC
CASSPRSFYNEQFF
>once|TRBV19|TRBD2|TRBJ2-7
TGTGCCAGTAGTACAACGGCTAGCGGGACACATATACTTTACGAGCAGTACTTC
CASSTTASGTHILYEQYF
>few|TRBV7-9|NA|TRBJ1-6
TGTGCCAGCAGCTTAAACAGACCCTCTTCACCCCTCCACTTT
CASSLNRPSSPLHF
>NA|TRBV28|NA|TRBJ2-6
TGTGCCAGCACCTTTAGTCAGGGCGGGAATGGGGCCAACGTCCTGACTTTC
CASTFSQGGNGANVLTF
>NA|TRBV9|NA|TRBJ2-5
TGTGCCAGCAGCGTAGATTGGGCACTTCAAGAGACCCAGTACTTC
CASSVDWALQETQYF
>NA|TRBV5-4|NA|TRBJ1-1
TGTGCCAGCAGCAATCCGTGGCAGGGAGCGGGGAACACTGAAGCTTTCTTT
CASSNPWQGAGNTEAFF
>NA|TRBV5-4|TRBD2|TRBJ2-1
TGTGCCAGCACCCCAGTCGGGACTAGCGGGAGTCAGCGCTACAATGAGCAGTTCTTC
CASTPVGTSGSQRYNEQFF
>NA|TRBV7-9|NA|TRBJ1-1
TGTGCCAGCAGCGAGACGGGACAAATCATGAACACTGAAGCTTTCTTT
CASSETGQIMNTEAFF
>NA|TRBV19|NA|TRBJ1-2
TGTGCCAGTAGTATCGGTCGGGTAGGAAGCTATGGCTACACCTTC
CASSIGRVGSYGYTF
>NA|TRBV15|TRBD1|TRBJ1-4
TGTGCCACCGAAAATAGGGACAGGGGAGTCGAAAAACTGTTTTTT
CATENRDRGVEKLFF
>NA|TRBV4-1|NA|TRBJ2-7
TGCGCCAGCAGCCAAGATACAGGGACCTACGAGCAGTACTTC
CASSQDTGTYEQYF